Sequencing of this TCR beta chain was carried out in a study of CD8+ T cells in alopecia areata. The CDR3 covers 12 residues. Germline V gives CDR1 MGHRA, CDR2 YSYEKL. V lost 1 base to trimming and J lost 10 bases, with 8 bases between them. Reverse transcribed after extraction, RNA yielded cDNA as the sequencing template. The data were produced by immunoSEQ multiplex PCR, yet TCRdb's version contains in-frame clones alone and is incomplete. The sample includes under 350,000 clones, roughly 60% of them seen just once. Described treatment: oral pan-JAK inhibitor, 5-10 mg twice daily. The chain joins TRBV4-1 to TRBJ2-1; no definite D call. This receptor was taken from a human donor with alopecia areata. The sample here was CD4+ T cells sorted from blood, taken at week 24, from a patient treated with tofacitinib. CDR3 in amino acids: CASSQGFGEQFF. CDR3 DNA sequence: TGCGCCAGCAGCCAAGGATTCGGAGAGCAGTTCTTC.